This T cell receptor beta chain stems from a study of T cell repertoires in cytomegalovirus infection. Study context: Well-studied HLA-B-restricted epitopes and recently identified HLA-C-restricted epitopes of CMV were both used in the study. Signatures in public TCR beta sequences pointed to both CMV infection and matching HLA type. Notes on the study in general: Accumulated public TCR beta family frequency recognized individuals carrying CMV together with the relevant HLA. Dominating the ex vivo response were HLA-C-restricted CMV-specific TCR beta clonotypes.

A remark on this clonotype: Its cognate antigen is unknown.

TCRdb reprocessed the reads with MiXCR, giving one entry per CDR3 protein. The repertoire holds approximately 470,000 distinct CDR3 sequences, with roughly 42% as singletons. Germline-derived CDR1 and CDR2 are SEHNR and FQNEAQ (reference sequence). The ends lost 6 bases at V and 1 base at J; junction bases unmatched: 11. The CDR3 covers 16 residues. This receptor was taken from a human donor in good health (CMV status not recorded). Some clones in this sample may be carry-over from other donors' samples. The sequencing here drew on cultured PBMCs, taken from culture after CMV antigen stimulation. The chain is built from TRBV7-9 and TRBJ1-2; 7 bases fit TRBD1. This chain's CDR3 is CASRSTGQAINYGYTF. DNA of the CDR3: TGTGCCAGCAGATCGACCGGACAGGCCATTAACTATGGCTACACCTTC.